This T cell receptor (beta chain) appears in the sequencing data of a study of cytomegalovirus exposure and HLA in healthy donors. General study results and limits: Presence/absence analyses assumed roughly uniform sequencing depth across donors.

All the people who gave samples were healthy bone marrow donors. With respect to this clone: The target antigen is unknown.

This PCR relied on a set of 60 Vbeta primers and 13 Jbeta primers. Authors' analysis steps: Counted up in a later analysis, unique TCR beta chains came to 60 million to 95 million, with some 9.9 million shared. Produced via immunoSEQ multiplex PCR; TCRdb's table is partial and in-frame only. V and J calls and clone size are as listed in that table; D and trimming were resolved from the DNA. The sample contains approximately 110,000 clones, roughly 69% of which appear only once. Germline CDR1 and CDR2: KGHSH and LQKENI. J was trimmed by 1 base and V by 5 bases; bases with no gene match: 4. This CDR3 region has 14 residues.

The receptor was isolated from a woman between 35 and 50 years old in good health and CMV-seropositive. The chain recombines TRBV18 with TRBJ1-1; 7 bases line up with TRBD1. The specimen sequenced was PBMCs. CDR3 nucleotides: TGTGCCAGCTCATCAAACAGGGGGAACACTGAAGCTTTCTTT. This sequence encodes CASSSNRGNTEAFF. Full variable domain (rest looked up from reference TRBV18 and TRBJ1-1): NAGVMQNPRHLVRRRGQEARLRCSPMKGHSHVYWYRQLPEEGLKFMVYLQKENIIDESGMPKERFSAEFPKEGPSILRIQQVVRGDSAAYFCASSSNRGNTEAFFGQGTRLTVV.